The rows below give T cell receptor beta chains drawn from one sample of a study of shared clonotypes between healthy human individuals. Assay used: immunoSEQ multiplex PCR; TCRdb lists only in-frame clones, some missing. This repertoire shows fewer than 800,000 clones, about 91% found once; its top ten account for nearly 25%. What was sequenced was naive CD8+ T cells sorted from blood. All receptors come from a man aged 25 to 45 in good health. CDR3s leave out the opening cysteine and the closing phenylalanine or tryptophan.

v_gene: TRBV14
CDR3aa: ASSPRDSFSDEQF

v_gene: TRBV11-2
CDR3aa: ASSLLDRETYNEQF

v_gene: TRBV30
CDR3aa: AWSDLAAGGPRDEQF

v_gene: TRBV14
CDR3aa: ASSQEQSYNEQF

v_gene: TRBV18
CDR3aa: ASWTTGGDTEAF

v_gene: TRBV6-5
CDR3aa: ASRTGYNTEAF

v_gene: TRBV2
CDR3aa: ASSPVPGNEQF

v_gene: TRBV7-9
CDR3aa: ATYTSGISVAGANVLT

v_gene: TRBV20-1
CDR3aa: SARVTETQY

v_gene: TRBV4-1
CDR3aa: ASSQGLAGEYEQY

v_gene: TRBV7-9
CDR3aa: ASSLGQGTYGYT

v_gene: TRBV5-4
CDR3aa: ASSVSTDTQY

v_gene: TRBV7-9
CDR3aa: ASSSGLAGVNLEQF

v_gene: TRBV7-9
CDR3aa: ASSSQDLYNEQF

v_gene: TRBV27
CDR3aa: ASSLLGHRGSTGELF

v_gene: TRBV4-2
CDR3aa: ASSQDLRGYT

v_gene: TRBV7-9
CDR3aa: ASSLATQPQH

v_gene: TRBV28
CDR3aa: ASSRKVGYT

v_gene: TRBV6-4
CDR3aa: ASSEVAGVNYNEQF

v_gene: TRBV7-8
CDR3aa: ASSLGGTWTGDEQF

v_gene: TRBV14
CDR3aa: ASALRAVTYEQY

v_gene: TRBV7-6
CDR3aa: ASSLEAGGVDTQY

v_gene: TRBV18
CDR3aa: ASSPRITGGRLAKNIQY

v_gene: TRBV5-6
CDR3aa: ASSFSDGDREKLF

v_gene: TRBV27
CDR3aa: ASSFGRRNYGYT

v_gene: TRBV28
CDR3aa: ASSLGTSGFTDTQY

v_gene: TRBV18
CDR3aa: ASSPSEGSGNTQY

v_gene: TRBV30
CDR3aa: AWSIPGLLLHQPQH

v_gene: TRBV9
CDR3aa: ASSPDSYEQY

v_gene: TRBV28
CDR3aa: ASSLPREVSGEQY

v_gene: TRBV2
CDR3aa: ASSQGQANPYEQY

v_gene: TRBV11-3
CDR3aa: ASSYCEF

v_gene: TRBV7-3
CDR3aa: ASSSRRELSYEQY

v_gene: TRBV9
CDR3aa: ASSGLATGANVLT

v_gene: TRBV28
CDR3aa: ASTNVAGGRENTEAF

v_gene: TRBV27
CDR3aa: ASSLISSGRDTQY

v_gene: TRBV15
CDR3aa: ATSRDYTNEQY

v_gene: TRBV27
CDR3aa: ASSPGGSGGLLFNEQF